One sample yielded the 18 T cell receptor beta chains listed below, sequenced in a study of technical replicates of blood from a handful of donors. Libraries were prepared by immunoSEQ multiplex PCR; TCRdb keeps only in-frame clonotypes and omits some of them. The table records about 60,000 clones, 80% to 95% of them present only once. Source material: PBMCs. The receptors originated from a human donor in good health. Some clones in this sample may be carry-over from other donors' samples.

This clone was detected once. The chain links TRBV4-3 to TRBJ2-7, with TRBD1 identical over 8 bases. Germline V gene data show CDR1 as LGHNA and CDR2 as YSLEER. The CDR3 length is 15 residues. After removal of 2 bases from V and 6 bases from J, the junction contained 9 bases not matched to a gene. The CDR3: CASSQQQGAGSEQYF. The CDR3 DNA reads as TGCGCCAGCAGCCAACAGCAGGGGGCAGGATCCGAGCAGTACTTC.

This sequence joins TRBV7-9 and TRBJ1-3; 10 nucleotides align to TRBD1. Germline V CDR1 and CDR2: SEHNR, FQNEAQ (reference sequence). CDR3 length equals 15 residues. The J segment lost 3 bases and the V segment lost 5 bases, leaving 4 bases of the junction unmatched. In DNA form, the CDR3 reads TGTGCCAGCAGCGAAGACAGGGGGCTTGGAAACACCATATATTTT. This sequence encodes CASSEDRGLGNTIYF.

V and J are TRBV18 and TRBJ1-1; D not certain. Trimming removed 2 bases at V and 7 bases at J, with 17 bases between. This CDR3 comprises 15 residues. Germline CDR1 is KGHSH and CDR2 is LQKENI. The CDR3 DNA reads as TGTGCCAGCTCACCAACCACGGCCTTTGAGGGTGAAGCTTTCTTT. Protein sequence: CASSPTTAFEGEAFF.

In DNA form, the CDR3 reads TGCGCCAGCAGCCTTGACTCTAACTCTGGAAACACCATATATTTT. This gives the protein CASSLDSNSGNTIYF. This chain connects TRBV5-1 to TRBJ1-3; D uncertain. Germline CDR1 reads SGHRS; CDR2 reads YFSETQ. The CDR3 has 15 residues. The V end was cut by 4 bases, the J end by 0 bases, with 11 bases between.

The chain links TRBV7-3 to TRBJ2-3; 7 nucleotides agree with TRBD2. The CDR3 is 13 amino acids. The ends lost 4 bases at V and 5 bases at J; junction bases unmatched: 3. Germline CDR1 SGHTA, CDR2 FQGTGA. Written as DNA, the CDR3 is TGTGCCAGCAGCTCTATAGCGGGAGATACGCAGTATTTT. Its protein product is CASSSIAGDTQYF.

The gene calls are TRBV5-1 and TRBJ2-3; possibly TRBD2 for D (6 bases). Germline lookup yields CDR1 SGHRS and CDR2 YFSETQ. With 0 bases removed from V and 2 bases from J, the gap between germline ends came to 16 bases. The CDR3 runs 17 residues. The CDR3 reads CASSLGGLEGLTDTQYF. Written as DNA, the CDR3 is TGCGCCAGCAGCTTGGGGGGCCTTGAGGGACTCACAGATACGCAGTATTTT.

The chain's CDR3 is CASSPDRGGSGNTIYF. Here the CDR3 DNA reads TGCGCCAGCAGCCCGGACAGGGGGGGCTCTGGAAACACCATATATTTT. This chain joins TRBV4-3 and TRBJ1-3; TRBD1 matches at 10 bases. Germline-derived CDR1 and CDR2 are LGHNA and YSLEER. The CDR3 is 16 residues long. The V segment lost 4 bases and the J segment 0 bases; nucleotides outside the gene matches: 3.

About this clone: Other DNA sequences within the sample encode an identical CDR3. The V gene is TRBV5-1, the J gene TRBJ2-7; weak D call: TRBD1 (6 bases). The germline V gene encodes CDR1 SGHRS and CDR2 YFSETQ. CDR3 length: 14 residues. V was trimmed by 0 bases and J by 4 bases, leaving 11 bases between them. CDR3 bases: TGCGCCAGCAGCTTGGCCGGGACACCATACGAGCAGTACTTC. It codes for CASSLAGTPYEQYF.

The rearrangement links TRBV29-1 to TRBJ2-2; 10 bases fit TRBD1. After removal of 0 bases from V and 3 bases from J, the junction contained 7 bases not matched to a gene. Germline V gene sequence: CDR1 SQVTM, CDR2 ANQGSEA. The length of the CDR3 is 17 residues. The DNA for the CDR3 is TGCAGCGTTGAAGACCTCACCGGGACAGGGGACACCGGGGAGCTGTTTTTT. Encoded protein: CSVEDLTGTGDTGELFF.

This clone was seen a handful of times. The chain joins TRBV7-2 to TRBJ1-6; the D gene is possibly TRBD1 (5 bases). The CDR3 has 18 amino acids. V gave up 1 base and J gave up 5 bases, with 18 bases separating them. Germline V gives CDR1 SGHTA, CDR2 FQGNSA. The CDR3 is CASSLGFGGASHNSPLHF. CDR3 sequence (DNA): TGTGCCAGCAGCTTAGGATTTGGCGGGGCAAGCCATAATTCACCCCTCCACTTT.

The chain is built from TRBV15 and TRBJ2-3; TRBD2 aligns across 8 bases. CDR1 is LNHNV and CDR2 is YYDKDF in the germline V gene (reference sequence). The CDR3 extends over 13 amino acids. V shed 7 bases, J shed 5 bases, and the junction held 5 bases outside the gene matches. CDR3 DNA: TGTGCCACCATGGGCGGGGGGCGAGATACGCAGTATTTT. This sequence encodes CATMGGGRDTQYF.

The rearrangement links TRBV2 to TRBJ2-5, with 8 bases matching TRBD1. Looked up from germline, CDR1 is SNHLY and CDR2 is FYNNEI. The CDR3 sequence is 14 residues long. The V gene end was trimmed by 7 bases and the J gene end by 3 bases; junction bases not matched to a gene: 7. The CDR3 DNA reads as TGTGCCAGCATTCCTAGGACAGGGAAAGAGACCCAGTACTTC. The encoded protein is CASIPRTGKETQYF.

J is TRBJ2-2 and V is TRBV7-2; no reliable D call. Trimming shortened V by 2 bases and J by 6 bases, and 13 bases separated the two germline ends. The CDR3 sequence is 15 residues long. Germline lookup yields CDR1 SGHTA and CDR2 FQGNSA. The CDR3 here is CASSLFTLVAGELFF. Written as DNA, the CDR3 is TGTGCCAGCAGCTTATTTACCCTAGTAGCCGGGGAGCTGTTTTTT.

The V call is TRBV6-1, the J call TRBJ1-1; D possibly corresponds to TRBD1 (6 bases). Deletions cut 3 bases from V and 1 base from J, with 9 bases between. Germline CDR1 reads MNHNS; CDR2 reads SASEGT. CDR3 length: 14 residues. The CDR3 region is CASSDRGRNTEAFF. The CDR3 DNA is TGTGCCAGCAGTGACAGGGGCCGGAACACTGAAGCTTTCTTT.

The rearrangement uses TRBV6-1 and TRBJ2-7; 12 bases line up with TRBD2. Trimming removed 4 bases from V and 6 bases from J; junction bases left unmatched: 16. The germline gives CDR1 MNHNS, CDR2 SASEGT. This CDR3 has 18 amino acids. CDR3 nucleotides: TGTGCCAGCAGTGTGGCCACTAGCGGGAGGCTCGTGCCAAGCGAGCAGTACTTC. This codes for CASSVATSGRLVPSEQYF.

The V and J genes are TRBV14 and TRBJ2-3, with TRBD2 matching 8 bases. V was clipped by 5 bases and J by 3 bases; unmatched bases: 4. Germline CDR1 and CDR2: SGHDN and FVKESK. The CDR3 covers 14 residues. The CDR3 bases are TGTGCCAGCAGCGGACTAGCCGTAACAGATACGCAGTATTTT. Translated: CASSGLAVTDTQYF.

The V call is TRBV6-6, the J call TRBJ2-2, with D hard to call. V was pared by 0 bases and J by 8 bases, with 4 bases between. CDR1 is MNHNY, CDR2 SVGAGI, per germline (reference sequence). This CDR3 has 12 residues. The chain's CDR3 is CASSYSPGELFF. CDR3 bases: TGTGCCAGCAGTTACTCCCCTGGGGAGCTGTTTTTT.

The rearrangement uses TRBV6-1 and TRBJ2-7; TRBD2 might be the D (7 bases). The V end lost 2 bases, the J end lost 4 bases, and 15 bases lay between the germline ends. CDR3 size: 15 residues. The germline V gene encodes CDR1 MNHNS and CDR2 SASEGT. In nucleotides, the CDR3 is TGTGCCAGCAGTGAAAGGGGGGGGAGCCCTTACGAGCAGTACTTC. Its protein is CASSERGGSPYEQYF.